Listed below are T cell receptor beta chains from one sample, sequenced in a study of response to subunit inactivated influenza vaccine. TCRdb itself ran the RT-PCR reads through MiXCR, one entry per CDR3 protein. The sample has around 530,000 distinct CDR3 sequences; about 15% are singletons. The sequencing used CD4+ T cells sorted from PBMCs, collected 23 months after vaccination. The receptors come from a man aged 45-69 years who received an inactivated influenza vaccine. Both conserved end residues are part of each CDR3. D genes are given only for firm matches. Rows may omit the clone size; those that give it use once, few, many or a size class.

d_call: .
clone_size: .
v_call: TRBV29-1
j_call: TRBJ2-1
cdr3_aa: CSAGDEQFF
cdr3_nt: TGCAGCGCGGGGGATGAGCAGTTCTTC

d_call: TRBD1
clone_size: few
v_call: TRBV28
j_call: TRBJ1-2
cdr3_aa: CASSLATGKQGYTF
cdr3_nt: TGTGCCAGCAGTTTAGCGACAGGGAAACAGGGCTACACCTTC

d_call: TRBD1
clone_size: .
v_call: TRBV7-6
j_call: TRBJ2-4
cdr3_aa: CASSPSGQIKNIQYF
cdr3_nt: TGTGCCAGCAGCCCGTCGGGACAGATTAAAAACATTCAGTACTTC

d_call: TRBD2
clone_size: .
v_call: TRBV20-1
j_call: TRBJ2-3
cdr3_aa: CSARGSGGLTDTQYF
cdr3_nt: TGCAGTGCTAGAGGGAGCGGGGGACTCACAGATACGCAGTATTTT

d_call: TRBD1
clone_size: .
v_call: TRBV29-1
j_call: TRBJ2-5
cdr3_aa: CSSRHRGETQYF
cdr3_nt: TGCAGCTCACGGCACAGGGGAGAGACCCAGTACTTC

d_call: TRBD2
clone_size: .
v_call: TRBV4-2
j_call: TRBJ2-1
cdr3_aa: CASSQGIGLGVDEQFF
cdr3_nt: TGTGCCAGCAGCCAAGGAATAGGACTAGGTGTCGATGAGCAGTTCTTC

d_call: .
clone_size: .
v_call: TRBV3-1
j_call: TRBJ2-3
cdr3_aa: CASSLAEPSTDTQYF
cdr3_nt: TGTGCCAGCAGCCTAGCGGAACCTAGCACAGATACGCAGTATTTT

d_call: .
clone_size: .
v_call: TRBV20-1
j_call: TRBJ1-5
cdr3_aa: CSAGAGATRSQHF
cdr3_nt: TGCAGTGCGGGGGCCGGGGCTACTAGGTCCCAGCATTTT

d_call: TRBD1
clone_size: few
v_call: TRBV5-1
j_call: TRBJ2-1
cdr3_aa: CASSLVGTGFGNEQFF
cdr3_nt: TGCGCCAGCAGCTTGGTCGGGACAGGGTTCGGCAATGAGCAGTTCTTC

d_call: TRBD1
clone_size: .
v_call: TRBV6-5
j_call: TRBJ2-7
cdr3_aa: CASSYRQGVYEQYF
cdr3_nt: TGTGCCAGCAGTTACAGGCAGGGGGTCTACGAGCAGTACTTC

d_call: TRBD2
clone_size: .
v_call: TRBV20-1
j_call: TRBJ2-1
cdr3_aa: CCAPLTSGARNEQFF
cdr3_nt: TGCTGTGCACCCTTGACTAGCGGGGCTCGGAATGAGCAGTTCTTC

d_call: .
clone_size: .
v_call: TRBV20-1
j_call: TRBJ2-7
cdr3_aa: CSATGHGLSYEQYF
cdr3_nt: TGCAGTGCCACCGGACACGGTCTCTCCTACGAGCAGTACTTC

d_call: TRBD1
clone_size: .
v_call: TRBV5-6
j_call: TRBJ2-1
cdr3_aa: CASSLGTGGRYEQFF
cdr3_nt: TGTGCCAGCAGCTTGGGGACAGGGGGCAGGTATGAGCAGTTCTTC

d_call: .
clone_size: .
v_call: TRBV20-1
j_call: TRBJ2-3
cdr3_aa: CSASGREADTQYF
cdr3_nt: TGCAGCGCAAGCGGACGTGAGGCAGATACGCAGTATTTT

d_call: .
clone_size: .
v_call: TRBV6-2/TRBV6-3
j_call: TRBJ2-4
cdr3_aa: CASNLQGGGKNIQYF
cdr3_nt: TGTGCCAGCAATTTACAGGGTGGCGGTAAAAACATTCAGTACTTC

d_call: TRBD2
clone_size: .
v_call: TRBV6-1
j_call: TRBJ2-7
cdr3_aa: CASSRLAGRGSSYEQYF
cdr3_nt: TGTGCCAGCAGTAGACTAGCGGGAAGGGGCAGCTCCTACGAGCAGTACTTC

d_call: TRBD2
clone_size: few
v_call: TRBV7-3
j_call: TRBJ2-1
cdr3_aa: CASSKTSGSFDEQFF
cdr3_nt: TGTGCCAGCAGTAAGACTAGCGGGAGCTTTGATGAGCAGTTCTTC

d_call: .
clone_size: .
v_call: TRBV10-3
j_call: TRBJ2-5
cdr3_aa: CAISAYRREETQYF
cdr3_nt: TGTGCCATCAGTGCGTACAGGAGGGAGGAGACCCAGTACTTC

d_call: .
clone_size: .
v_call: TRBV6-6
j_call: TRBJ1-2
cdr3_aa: CASSLRAYGYTF
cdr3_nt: TGTGCCAGCAGCCTCCGAGCGTATGGCTACACCTTC

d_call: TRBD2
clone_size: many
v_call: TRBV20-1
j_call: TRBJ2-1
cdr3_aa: CSASAGTSIHNEQFF
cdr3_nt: TGCAGTGCTTCCGCCGGGACTAGTATCCACAATGAGCAGTTCTTC

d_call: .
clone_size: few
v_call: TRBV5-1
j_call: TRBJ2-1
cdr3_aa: CASCPSGTGGNEQFF
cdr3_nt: TGCGCCAGCTGCCCATCAGGGACCGGGGGCAATGAGCAGTTCTTC

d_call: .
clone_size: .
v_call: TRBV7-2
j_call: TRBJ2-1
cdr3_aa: CASSLEWAEQFF
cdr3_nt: TGTGCCAGCAGCTTAGAATGGGCTGAGCAGTTCTTC

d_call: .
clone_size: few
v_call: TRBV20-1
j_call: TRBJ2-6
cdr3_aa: CSAGGSGANVLTF
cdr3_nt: TGCAGTGCCGGGGGCTCTGGGGCCAACGTCCTGACTTTC

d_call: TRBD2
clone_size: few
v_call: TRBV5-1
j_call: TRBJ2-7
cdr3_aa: CASSLEVGTMNEQYF
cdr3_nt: TGCGCCAGCAGCTTGGAGGTCGGGACTATGAACGAGCAGTACTTC

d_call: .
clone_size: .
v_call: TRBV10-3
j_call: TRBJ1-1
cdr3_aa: CAISESRLNTEAFF
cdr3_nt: TGTGCCATCAGTGAGTCGCGGTTGAACACTGAAGCTTTCTTT

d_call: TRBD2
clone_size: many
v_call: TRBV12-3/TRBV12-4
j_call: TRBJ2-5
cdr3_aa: CASSLNSGYQETQYF
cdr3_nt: TGTGCCAGCAGCCTGAATAGCGGGTATCAAGAGACCCAGTACTTC

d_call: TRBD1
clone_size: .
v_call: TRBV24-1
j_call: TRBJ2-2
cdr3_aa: CATSVPSRGRTGELFF
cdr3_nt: TGTGCCACCAGTGTCCCCAGCAGGGGGCGTACCGGGGAGCTGTTTTTT

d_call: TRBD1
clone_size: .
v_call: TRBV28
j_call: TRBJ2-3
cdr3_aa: CASSYTISWAGQGSTDTQYF
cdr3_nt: TGTGCCAGCAGTTACACCATCAGTTGGGCGGGACAGGGCAGCACAGATACGCAGTATTTT

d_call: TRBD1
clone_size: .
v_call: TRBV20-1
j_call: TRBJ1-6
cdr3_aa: CSAPGQGRSAYSPLHF
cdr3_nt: TGCAGTGCCCCCGGACAGGGGCGCTCAGCGTATTCACCCCTCCACTTT

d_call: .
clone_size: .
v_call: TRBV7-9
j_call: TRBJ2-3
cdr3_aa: CASSLQPLRTDTQYF
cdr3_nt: TGTGCCAGCAGCTTACAACCTCTCCGCACAGATACGCAGTATTTT

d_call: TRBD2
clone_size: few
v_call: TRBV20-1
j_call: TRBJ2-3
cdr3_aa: CSARSLLAGGPLDTQYF
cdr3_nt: TGCAGTGCTAGGTCCCTTCTAGCGGGAGGGCCATTAGATACGCAGTATTTT

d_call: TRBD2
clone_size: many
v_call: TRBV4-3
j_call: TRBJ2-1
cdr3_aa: CASSQALGTRNEQFF
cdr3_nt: TGCGCCAGCAGCCAAGCCCTAGGGACTAGAAATGAGCAGTTCTTC

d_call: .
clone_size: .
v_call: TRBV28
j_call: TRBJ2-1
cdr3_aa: CASSLTRSSYNEQFF
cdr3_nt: TGTGCCAGCAGTTTAACTAGGAGCTCCTACAATGAGCAGTTCTTC

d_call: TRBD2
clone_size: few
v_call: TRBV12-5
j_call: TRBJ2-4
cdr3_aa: CASGCPTEGRGWSKNIQYF
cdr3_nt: TGTGCTAGTGGTTGCCCTACAGAGGGGAGGGGCTGGTCCAAAAACATTCAGTACTTC

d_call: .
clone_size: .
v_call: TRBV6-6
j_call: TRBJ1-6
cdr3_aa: CASRSNSPLHF
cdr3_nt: TGTGCCAGCAGATCGAATTCACCCCTCCACTTT

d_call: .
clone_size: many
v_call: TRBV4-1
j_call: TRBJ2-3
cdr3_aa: CASSQDPRAGDTQYF
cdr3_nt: TGCGCCAGCAGCCAAGATCCCAGGGCGGGAGATACGCAGTATTTT

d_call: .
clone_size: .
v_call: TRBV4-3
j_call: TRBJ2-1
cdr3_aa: CASSQDSWPKGLSYEQFF
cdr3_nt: TGCGCCAGCAGCCAAGATTCGTGGCCCAAGGGATTGAGTTATGAGCAGTTCTTC